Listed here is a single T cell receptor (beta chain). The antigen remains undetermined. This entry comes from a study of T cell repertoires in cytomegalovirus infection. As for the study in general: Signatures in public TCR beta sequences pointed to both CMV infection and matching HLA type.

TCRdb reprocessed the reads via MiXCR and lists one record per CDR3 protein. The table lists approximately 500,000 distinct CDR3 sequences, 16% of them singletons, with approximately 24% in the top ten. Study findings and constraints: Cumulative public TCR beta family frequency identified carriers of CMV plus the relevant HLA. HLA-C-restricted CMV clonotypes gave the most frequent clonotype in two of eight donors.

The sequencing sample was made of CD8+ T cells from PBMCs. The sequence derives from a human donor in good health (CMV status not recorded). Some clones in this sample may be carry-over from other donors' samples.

In nucleotides, the CDR3 is TGTGCCAGCAGCCATAGGATTAGCTCCTACGAGCAGTACTTC. Its translation is CASSHRISSYEQYF. The rearrangement joins TRBV3-1 to TRBJ2-7; the D is unclear. V was pared by 3 bases and J by 0 bases, with 9 bases between. This CDR3 region has 14 residues. Germline-derived CDR1 and CDR2 are LGHDT and YNNKEL (reference sequence).